These 24 T cell receptor beta chains came from one sample sequenced in a study of blood T cell repertoires in COVID-19. Measured with immunoSEQ multiplex PCR; TCRdb has only the in-frame clones, and not every one. Of approximately 380,000 clones in the sample, roughly 91% were seen once. The sample consisted of PBMCs or T cells enriched from blood (not recorded which). The receptors here all came from a woman aged 18-35 years who had recovered from COVID-19.

The chain recombines TRBV13 with TRBJ1-4, with a tentative D call TRBD1 (5 bases). The CDR3 contains 18 residues. CDR1 and CDR2 from the germline V gene are PRHDT and FYEKMQ (reference sequence). With 3 bases removed from V and 4 bases from J, the gap between germline ends came to 21 bases. This CDR3 is CASSLAGREGDDNEKLFF. As DNA, the CDR3 is TGTGCCAGCAGCTTGGCAGGCAGGGAAGGGGATGATAATGAAAAACTGTTTTTT.

The CDR3 loop reads CASSLAQALGGEKLFF. The DNA for the CDR3 is TGTGCCAGCAGCTTAGCCCAGGCCCTCGGCGGGGAAAAACTGTTTTTT. The chain combines TRBV7-2 with TRBJ1-4; D remains ambiguous. V gave up 0 bases and J gave up 8 bases, with 16 bases separating them. CDR1 and CDR2 from the germline V gene are SGHTA and FQGNSA. The CDR3 extends over 16 amino acids.

V and J are TRBV29-1 and TRBJ1-4; 7 bases are shared with TRBD1. Trimming cost V 7 bases and J 8 bases; bases outside gene matches: 16. CDR3 length equals 15 residues. CDR1 and CDR2 from the germline V gene are SQVTM and ANQGSEA. CDR3 region: CSANKGAGRGEKLFF. The CDR3 coding sequence is TGCAGCGCTAACAAGGGGGCCGGTCGTGGGGAAAAACTGTTTTTT.

The rearrangement uses TRBV18 and TRBJ1-1; D is unclear. Germline CDR1 and CDR2: KGHSH and LQKENI. V lost 3 bases to trimming and J lost 3 bases, with 14 bases between them. The CDR3 is 15 amino acids. The CDR3 spells CASSPLATGDTEAFF. The CDR3 DNA reads as TGTGCCAGCTCACCGCTAGCTACCGGGGACACTGAAGCTTTCTTT.

This clone was picked up one time. The chain carries TRBV11-2 and TRBJ1-1; D is undetermined. V was shortened by 5 bases and J by 0 bases, with 7 bases between the two germline ends. CDR1 and CDR2 from the germline V gene are SGHAT and FQNNGV. The CDR3 has 13 residues. The CDR3 region is CASSNNMNTEAFF. CDR3 DNA sequence: TGTGCCAGCAGCAACAACATGAACACTGAAGCTTTCTTT.

A few counts support this clone. The rearrangement uses TRBV6-6 and TRBJ1-5, with 8 bases that match TRBD1. V gave up 5 bases and J gave up 7 bases; unmatched junction bases: 16. The CDR3 is 17 residues long. Germline lookup yields CDR1 MNHNY and CDR2 SVGAGI (reference sequence). CDR3 coding DNA: TGTGCCAGCAGTCCCGGACAGGGTATGAGGGGGCCACAGCCCCAGCATTTT. Its translation is CASSPGQGMRGPQPQHF.

This rearrangement joins TRBV19 to TRBJ2-7; TRBD1 matches at 9 bases. Germline CDR1 LNHDA, CDR2 SQIVND (reference sequence). The CDR3 consists of 16 residues. V gave up 5 bases and J gave up 4 bases; unmatched junction bases: 12. Written as DNA, the CDR3 is TGTGCCAGTAGTGTAAACAGGGGGCACCCCGGGTACGAGCAGTACTTC. It yields the protein CASSVNRGHPGYEQYF.

The rearrangement links TRBV5-1 to TRBJ1-3, with unresolved D. The germline V and J ends were trimmed by 5 bases and 0 bases, with 12 bases remaining between them. The CDR3 covers 15 residues. The germline CDR1 and CDR2 sequences are SGHRS and YFSETQ. The CDR3 DNA follows: TGCGCCAGCAGAACAGACGGAAACTCTGGAAACACCATATATTTT. Its protein is CASRTDGNSGNTIYF.

V usage is TRBV6-5 and J usage is TRBJ2-5; 9 positions match TRBD1. After removal of 5 bases from V and 5 bases from J, the junction contained 9 bases not matched to a gene. CDR3 size: 15 residues. Germline V gene sequence: CDR1 MNHEY, CDR2 SVGAGI. CDR3 residues: CASSRGQGRPETQYF. For the CDR3, the DNA is TGTGCCAGCAGTAGGGGACAGGGTAGGCCGGAGACCCAGTACTTC.

The CDR3 bases are TGTGCCAGCAGAACAGTCAAAGAAGGGTTACAGGGGGCAATTGAGGACACTGAAGCTTTCTTT. Translating gives CASRTVKEGLQGAIEDTEAFF. The chain has TRBV2 and TRBJ1-1; 9 bases fit TRBD1. The length of the CDR3 is 21 residues. Trimming cost V 6 bases and J 3 bases; bases outside gene matches: 26. Germline-derived CDR1 and CDR2 are SNHLY and FYNNEI.

J is TRBJ2-3 and V is TRBV3-1 (or the pseudogene TRBV3-2); 11 bases fit TRBD1. This CDR3 comprises 15 residues. Germline V gene data show CDR1 as LGHDT and CDR2 as YNNKEL (reference sequence). V dropped 5 bases and J dropped 4; count of bases not matched to a gene: 5. This CDR3 reads CASSWRDRGSDTQYF. The CDR3 DNA follows: TGTGCCAGCAGCTGGCGGGACAGGGGGTCAGATACGCAGTATTTT.

The chain combines TRBV18 with TRBJ1-5; 9 bases align to TRBD1. Unmatched junction bases numbered 7, after V lost 5 bases and J lost 2 bases. The germline gives CDR1 KGHSH, CDR2 LQKENI. The CDR3 has 16 amino acids. The CDR3 nucleotides are TGTGCCAGCTCAACGGGGACAGGGAGGGGCAATCAGCCCCAGCATTTT. It yields the protein CASSTGTGRGNQPQHF.

This chain links TRBV7-9 with TRBJ2-1, with 8 bases fitting TRBD2. The CDR3 is made up of 17 amino acids. Trimming removed 3 bases from V and 3 bases from J; junction bases left unmatched: 10. CDR1 is SEHNR, CDR2 FQNEAQ, per germline (reference sequence). CDR3 in amino acids: CASSFWTTSGGYNEQFF. Written as DNA, the CDR3 is TGTGCCAGCAGCTTCTGGACCACTAGCGGTGGCTACAATGAGCAGTTCTTC.

V usage is TRBV2 and J usage is TRBJ1-2; tentative D call: TRBD1 (5 bases). Germline CDR1 SNHLY, CDR2 FYNNEI. The CDR3 is made up of 15 amino acids. V was shortened by 6 bases and J by 7 bases, with 21 bases between the two germline ends. CDR3 residues: CASSIRDGGGVGYTF. For the CDR3, the DNA is TGTGCCAGCAGCATAAGGGATGGGGGGGGTGTTGGCTACACCTTC.

Concerning this clone: In the same sample, other DNA sequences code for this CDR3. The V and J genes are TRBV6-5 and TRBJ1-2; TRBD1 agrees at 8 bases. The V segment lost 0 bases and the J segment 7 bases; nucleotides outside the gene matches: 7. In germline, CDR1 is MNHEY, CDR2 SVGAGI. This CDR3 has 15 residues. CDR3 DNA sequence: TGTGCCAGCAGTTACTCAATCCGGACAGGGAGTGGCTACACCTTC. It translates to CASSYSIRTGSGYTF.

The V gene is TRBV10-3, the J gene TRBJ1-1; perhaps TRBD1 as D (5 bases). Germline V gene data show CDR1 as ENHRY and CDR2 as SYGVKD. Deletions cut 4 bases from V and 3 bases from J, with 15 bases between. The CDR3 has 15 residues. The DNA for the CDR3 is TGTGCCATCAGTGGAAGGAGGGGACGGGACACTGAAGCTTTCTTT. Protein product: CAISGRRGRDTEAFF.

V and J are TRBV18 and TRBJ1-1; 8 positions agree with TRBD1. CDR3 length: 15 amino acids. V gave up 4 bases and J gave up 4 bases; unmatched junction bases: 8. Per germline, CDR1 KGHSH and CDR2 LQKENI. The DNA of the CDR3 is TGTGCCAGCTCACAAACCAGGGGGCGAGCCACTGAAGCTTTCTTT. The encoded protein is CASSQTRGRATEAFF.

The count of this clone is one. The gene calls are TRBV9 and TRBJ1-6; maybe TRBD1 (5 bases). Between the trimmed V and J ends, which lost 1 base and 6 bases, there was a span of 8 bases. CDR1 is SGDLS, CDR2 YYNGEE, per germline. The CDR3 covers 14 residues. CDR3 coding DNA: TGTGCCAGCAGCGTAAAAAGGGGTAATTCACCCCTCCACTTT. It translates to CASSVKRGNSPLHF.

V gene TRBV19 combines with J gene TRBJ1-4; D is uncertain. The CDR3 loop spans 14 amino acids. Trimming cost V 4 bases and J 0 bases, with 6 bases left between them. Looked up from germline, CDR1 is LNHDA and CDR2 is SQIVND (reference sequence). The CDR3 sequence: CASSTGATNEKLFF. CDR3 DNA: TGTGCCAGTAGTACGGGAGCAACTAATGAAAAACTGTTTTTT.

The genes are TRBV6-5 and TRBJ2-7; 8 bases fit TRBD1. Germline values: CDR1 MNHEY, CDR2 SVGAGI. V shed 3 bases, J shed 4 bases, and the junction held 5 bases outside the gene matches. This CDR3 is built from 14 residues. The CDR3 loop is CASSYRQGIYEQYF. The CDR3 nucleotides are TGTGCCAGCAGTTATCGACAGGGGATTTACGAGCAGTACTTC.

CDR3 sequence: CASSLVPSGGEQETQYF. Here the CDR3 DNA reads TGTGCCAGCAGCTTAGTCCCTAGCGGGGGTGAGCAAGAGACCCAGTACTTC. The chain is built from TRBV7-8 and TRBJ2-5; 10 bases line up with TRBD2. This CDR3 is 17 amino acids long. CDR1 and CDR2 (germline): SGHVS, FQNEAQ. V was pared by 1 base and J by 2 bases, with 7 bases of the junction left unmatched. The whole variable domain, filled in from reference TRBV7-8 and TRBJ2-5, reads GAGVSQSPRYKVAKRGQDVALRCDPISGHVSLFWYQQALGQGPEFLTYFQNEAQLDKSGLPSDRFFAERPEGSVSTLKIQRTQQEDSAVYLCASSLVPSGGEQETQYFGPGTRLLVL.

The J gene is TRBJ1-6, the V gene TRBV6-1; D is ambiguous. The CDR3 runs to 13 residues. The germline V gene has CDR1 MNHNS and CDR2 SASEGT. Deletions cut 2 bases from V and 7 bases from J, with 6 bases between. CDR3 residues: CASSESQNSPLHF. The CDR3, as DNA: TGTGCCAGCAGTGAATCCCAAAATTCACCCCTCCACTTT.

The chain recombines TRBV19 with TRBJ2-1; TRBD1 aligns across 7 bases. This CDR3 spans 15 amino acids. J was trimmed by 7 bases and V by 5 bases; bases with no gene match: 11. The germline V gene encodes CDR1 LNHDA and CDR2 SQIVND (reference sequence). The CDR3 DNA reads as TGTGCCAGTAGTCCCTGGAGTCGACAGGGAAATGAGCAGTTCTTC. Translated, it gives CASSPWSRQGNEQFF.

This rearrangement joins TRBV7-9 to TRBJ1-2; a weak D match, TRBD1 (5 bases). Germline loops: CDR1 SEHNR, CDR2 FQNEAQ (reference sequence). The CDR3 covers 13 residues. With 1 base removed from V and 6 bases from J, the gap between germline ends came to 9 bases. CDR3 sequence: CASSLVGGNGYTF. As DNA, the CDR3 is TGTGCCAGCAGCTTAGTCGGGGGAAATGGCTACACCTTC.